These T cell receptor beta chains were read from a single sample in a study of blood T cell repertoires in COVID-19. Sequenced by immunoSEQ multiplex PCR; TCRdb stores in-frame clones only, minus some. The sample gives around 160,000 clones, around 85% of which show up once; 2.5% to 3% is in the top ten. Material: peripheral blood. Receptors were obtained from a woman aged 40-49 years with active or convalescent COVID-19. The CDR3 runs from the conserved cysteine through the conserved F or W. A D gene is named only where the DNA matches it firmly. Clone size is given for some rows only: seen once, a few or many times, or a class if the clone is expanded.

clone size | J gene | D gene | CDR3 length | V gene | CDR3 protein | CDR3 DNA
. | TRBJ2-2 | TRBD2 | 15 | TRBV11-2 | CASSIAGGHTGELFF | TGTGCCAGCAGCATAGCGGGGGGGCACACCGGGGAGCTGTTTTTT
. | TRBJ1-5 | TRBD1 | 14 | TRBV19 | CASHGQGSNQPQHF | TGTGCCAGCCACGGACAGGGAAGCAATCAGCCCCAGCATTTT
. | TRBJ1-6 | TRBD1 | 16 | TRBV3-1/TRBV3-2 | CASSQGQGRYNSPLHF | TGTGCCAGCAGCCAAGGACAGGGGCGATATAATTCACCCCTCCACTTT
few | TRBJ1-1 | . | 13 | TRBV5-1 | CATRDTGNTEAFF | TGCGCCACCCGGGACACTGGGAACACTGAAGCTTTCTTT
. | TRBJ1-2 | TRBD1 | 14 | TRBV6-5 | CASSYSTGGDGYTF | TGTGCCAGCAGTTACTCGACAGGGGGCGATGGCTACACCTTC
. | TRBJ2-5 | TRBD1 | 16 | TRBV9 | CASSVAGTGVGETQYF | TGTGCCAGCAGCGTAGCTGGGACAGGGGTGGGAGAGACCCAGTACTTC
few | TRBJ1-1 | . | 12 | TRBV7-9 | CASSWSGAEAFF | TGTGCCAGCAGCTGGTCAGGGGCTGAAGCTTTCTTT
. | TRBJ2-5 | TRBD1 | 15 | TRBV7-2 | CASRLGTVYQETQYF | TGTGCCAGCAGGTTGGGGACAGTGTACCAAGAGACCCAGTACTTC
. | TRBJ1-1 | . | 13 | TRBV5-8 | CASSLGIGAFAFF | TGTGCCAGCAGCTTGGGGATTGGGGCATTTGCTTTCTTT
. | TRBJ1-4 | TRBD1 | 15 | TRBV14 | CASSQAGTGGEKLFF | TGTGCCAGCAGCCAGGCCGGGACAGGGGGTGAAAAACTGTTTTTT
. | TRBJ2-3 | . | 15 | TRBV7-9 | CASSLAGGQTDTQYF | TGTGCCAGCAGCTTAGCCGGGGGGCAGACAGATACGCAGTATTTT
. | TRBJ2-3 | TRBD1 | 14 | TRBV5-1 | CASFRGQGSDTQYF | TGCGCCAGCTTCCGGGGACAGGGTTCAGATACGCAGTATTTT
. | TRBJ1-5 | . | 14 | TRBV19 | CASSMGYTGQPQHF | TGTGCCAGTAGTATGGGTTACACGGGGCAGCCCCAGCATTTT
. | TRBJ1-5 | . | 14 | TRBV6-1 | CASSEDVTYQPQHF | TGTGCCAGCAGTGAAGACGTGACTTATCAGCCCCAGCATTTT
. | TRBJ1-2 | . | 14 | TRBV9 | CASSVGQENYGYTF | TGTGCCAGCAGCGTAGGACAGGAGAACTATGGCTACACCTTC
. | TRBJ1-5 | . | 13 | TRBV27 | CASSLTFNQPQHF | TGTGCCAGCAGTTTAACATTCAATCAGCCCCAGCATTTT
. | TRBJ2-3 | TRBD1 | 18 | TRBV7-9 | CASRQPYSRQGAQNTQYF | TGTGCCAGCAGACAACCCTACAGTAGACAGGGGGCGCAAAATACGCAGTATTTT
. | TRBJ1-2 | . | 15 | TRBV7-9 | CASSLVVARDYGYTF | TGTGCCAGCAGCTTAGTAGTCGCCAGGGACTATGGCTACACCTTC
once | TRBJ1-6 | . | 14 | TRBV7-2 | CASSLLRADSPLHF | TGTGCCAGCAGCCTTCTCAGGGCCGACTCACCCCTCCACTTT
. | TRBJ1-1 | . | 16 | TRBV27 | CASKGRSTGANTEAFF | TGTGCCAGCAAGGGGCGGAGTACAGGCGCGAACACTGAAGCTTTCTTT
. | TRBJ1-1 | TRBD1 | 16 | TRBV9 | CASSVEGGPEGAEAFF | TGTGCCAGCAGCGTAGAAGGGGGCCCCGAAGGAGCTGAAGCTTTCTTT
. | TRBJ2-1 | TRBD2 | 17 | TRBV4-3 | CASSHPGLAGGGDEQFF | TGCGCCAGCAGCCACCCGGGACTAGCGGGAGGTGGGGATGAGCAGTTCTTC
. | TRBJ2-1 | TRBD2 | 16 | TRBV10-3 | CAISSSAGLAGLEQFF | TGTGCCATCAGTTCTTCCGCAGGACTAGCGGGACTAGAGCAGTTCTTC
once | TRBJ1-1 | TRBD1 | 15 | TRBV5-1 | CASSPQGWRNTEAFF | TGCGCCAGCAGTCCACAGGGGTGGCGGAACACTGAAGCTTTCTTT
once | TRBJ2-5 | TRBD1 | 17 | TRBV5-8 | CASSLAPGTGDQETQYF | TGTGCCAGCAGCTTGGCCCCCGGGACAGGGGACCAAGAGACCCAGTACTTC
once | TRBJ2-5 | TRBD2 | 17 | TRBV3-1/TRBV3-2 | CASSQDRTSGNVKTQYF | TGTGCCAGCAGCCAAGATCGGACCAGCGGGAATGTGAAGACCCAGTACTTC